This T cell receptor beta chain was captured in a study of CD8+CD57+ T cells in acquired aplastic anemia. Deletions cut 0 bases from V and 0 bases from J, with 12 bases between. The germline CDR1 and CDR2 sequences are MNHNS and SASEGT. This CDR3 spans 16 amino acids. Overall study findings and caveats: Patients were compared with controls for CD8+ Simpson's diversity, and no significant difference emerged. It was found that more than 25 CD8+ CDR3 sequences were shared between patients and controls.

Both TCR beta VDJ combination and CDR3 sequence profiling were carried out. Genomic DNA was the template for this profiling. TCRdb processed the reads anew with MiXCR; each CDR3 protein has one entry. Among approximately 270,000 distinct CDR3 sequences listed, around three fifths were seen once. At least ten counts were recorded for this clonotype. The target antigen is unknown. The sequencing input was sorted CD4+, CD8+, or CD8+CD57+ T cells (not recorded which) from PBMCs. V gene TRBV6-1 combines with J gene TRBJ2-7; perhaps TRBD2 as D (6 bases). This receptor was taken from a human donor with severe aplastic anemia or a healthy control (not recorded which). Here the CDR3 reads CASSEAAGRSSYEQYF. DNA of the CDR3: TGTGCCAGCAGTGAAGCGGCGGGACGGAGCTCCTACGAGCAGTACTTC.